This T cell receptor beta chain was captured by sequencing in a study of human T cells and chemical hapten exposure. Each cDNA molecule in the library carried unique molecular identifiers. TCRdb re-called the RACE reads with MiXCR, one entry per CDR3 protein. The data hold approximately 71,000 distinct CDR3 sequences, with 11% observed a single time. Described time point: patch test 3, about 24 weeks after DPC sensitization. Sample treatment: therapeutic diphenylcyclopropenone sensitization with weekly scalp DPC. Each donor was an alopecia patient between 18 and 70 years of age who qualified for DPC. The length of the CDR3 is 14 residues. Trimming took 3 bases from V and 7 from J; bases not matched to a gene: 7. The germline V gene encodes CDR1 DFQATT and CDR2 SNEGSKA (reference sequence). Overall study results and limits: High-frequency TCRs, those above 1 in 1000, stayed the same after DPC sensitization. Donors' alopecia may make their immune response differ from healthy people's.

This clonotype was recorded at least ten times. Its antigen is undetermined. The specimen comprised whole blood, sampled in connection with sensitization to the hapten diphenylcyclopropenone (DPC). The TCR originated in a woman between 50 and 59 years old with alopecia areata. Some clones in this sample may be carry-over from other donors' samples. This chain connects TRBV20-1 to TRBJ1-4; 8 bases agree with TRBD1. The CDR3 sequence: CSASGGRGLEKLFF. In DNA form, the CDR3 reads TGCAGTGCTAGTGGGGGCAGGGGGCTTGAAAAACTGTTTTTT.